A selection of T cell receptor beta chains follows, all from one sample in a study of cytomegalovirus exposure and HLA in healthy donors. Generated by immunoSEQ multiplex PCR, the TCRdb table keeps only in-frame clones and is missing some. The sample lists roughly 69,000 clones, roughly 70% occurring once. Source material: PBMCs. These receptors were collected from a man in his fifties in good health and CMV-seronegative. The CDR3 runs from the conserved cysteine through the conserved F or W. D genes are given only for firm matches. Clone size appears in some rows only: once, few, many, or a class for an expanded clone.

clone size | J gene | D gene | V gene | CDR3 DNA | CDR3 protein
NA | TRBJ2-5 | NA | TRBV6-6 | TGTGCCAGCACCTACTCGACAGGGAGGATTGAGACCCAGTACTTC | CASTYSTGRIETQYF
NA | TRBJ1-4 | TRBD1 | TRBV9 | TGTGCCAGCAGCGTGGGGACAGGGGGGCCCGAAAAACTGTTTTTT | CASSVGTGGPEKLFF
NA | TRBJ2-1 | TRBD2 | TRBV5-4 | TGTGCCAGCAGCTTGGGGCGGGGGGGCATCTACAATGAGCAGTTCTTC | CASSLGRGGIYNEQFF
NA | TRBJ1-4 | TRBD1 | TRBV27 | TGTGCCAGCAGCGAAACCGGGACAGGGTTCATAACTGAAAAACTGTTTTTT | CASSETGTGFITEKLFF
NA | TRBJ2-1 | TRBD1 | TRBV19 | TGTGCCAGTAGTCGAGACAGGGGGGTCAATGAGCAGTTCTTC | CASSRDRGVNEQFF
NA | TRBJ1-2 | TRBD1 | TRBV4-1 | TGCGCCAGCGGGGGACAGGGTTATGGCTACACCTTC | CASGGQGYGYTF
NA | TRBJ1-3 | NA | TRBV6-4 | TGTGCCAGCAGGGGTCAATACGGGGGGAGAAACACCATATATTTT | CASRGQYGGRNTIYF
NA | TRBJ2-6 | TRBD1 | TRBV27 | TGTGCCAGCAGTCACCGGGACAGGCTCCCGAGGGCCAACGTCCTGACTTTC | CASSHRDRLPRANVLTF
few | TRBJ1-2 | NA | TRBV7-6 | TGTGCCAGCAGCCGCGCTGGGGCGTCAGGCTATGGCTACACCTTC | CASSRAGASGYGYTF
NA | TRBJ2-3 | NA | TRBV30 | TGTGCCTGGAGGATCAATGGGGCCTCCCCGCAGTATTTT | CAWRINGASPQYF
NA | TRBJ2-3 | TRBD2 | TRBV2 | TGTGCCAGCAGCCTACTAGCGGGGGGCTCAGATACGCAGTATTTT | CASSLLAGGSDTQYF